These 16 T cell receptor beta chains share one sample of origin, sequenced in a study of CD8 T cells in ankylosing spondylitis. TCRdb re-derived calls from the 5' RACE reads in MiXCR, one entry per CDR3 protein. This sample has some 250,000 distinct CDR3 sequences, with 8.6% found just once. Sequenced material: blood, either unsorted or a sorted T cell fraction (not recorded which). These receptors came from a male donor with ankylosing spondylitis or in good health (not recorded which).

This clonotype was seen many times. Here the CDR3 DNA reads TGTGCCAGCAGTTACTCGAGAGGGAAGAAGCCCCAGCATTTT. Translation gives CASSYSRGKKPQHF. The chain uses TRBV6-5 and TRBJ1-5; D not certain. Germline V gene data show CDR1 as MNHEY and CDR2 as SVGAGI. The CDR3 extends over 14 amino acids. V was pared by 0 bases and J by 8 bases, with 11 bases between.

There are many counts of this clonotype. CDR3 DNA: TGTGCCTGGAGCCCCGGGGGCGGGGAGCTGTTTTTT. Protein sequence: CAWSPGGGELFF. J is TRBJ2-2 and V is TRBV30; tentative D call: TRBD2 (6 bases). This CDR3 region has 12 residues. The germline CDR1 and CDR2 sequences are GTSNPN and SVGIG (reference sequence). Trimming removed 3 bases at V and 7 bases at J, with 9 bases between.

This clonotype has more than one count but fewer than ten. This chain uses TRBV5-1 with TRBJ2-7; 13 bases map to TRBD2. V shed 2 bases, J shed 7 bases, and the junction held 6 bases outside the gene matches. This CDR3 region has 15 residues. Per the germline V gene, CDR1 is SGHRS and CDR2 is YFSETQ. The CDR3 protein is CASSLRTSGSREQYF. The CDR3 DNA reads TGCGCCAGCAGCTTAAGGACTAGCGGGAGCCGGGAGCAGTACTTC.

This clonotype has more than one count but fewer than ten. The CDR3 DNA reads as TGTGCCAGCAGCCCTACCGGGACAGATTCCTACGAGCAGTACTTC. Protein sequence: CASSPTGTDSYEQYF. This chain joins TRBV7-2 and TRBJ2-7, with 7 bases aligning to TRBD1. Trimming took 5 bases from V and 1 from J; bases not matched to a gene: 8. The CDR3 extends over 15 amino acids. Germline lookup yields CDR1 SGHTA and CDR2 FQGNSA.

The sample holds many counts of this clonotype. CDR3 coding DNA: TGTGCCAGCAGCTCGGACAGGGGGCATCTGGGGCCATACGAGCAGTACTTC. Translation: CASSSDRGHLGPYEQYF. V usage is TRBV6-2 or TRBV6-3 and J usage is TRBJ2-7, with TRBD1 identical over 11 bases. CDR3 length: 17 residues. CDR1 is MNHEY and CDR2 is SVGEGT in the germline V gene. J gave up 4 bases and V 6 bases, and 14 bases lay outside the gene matches.

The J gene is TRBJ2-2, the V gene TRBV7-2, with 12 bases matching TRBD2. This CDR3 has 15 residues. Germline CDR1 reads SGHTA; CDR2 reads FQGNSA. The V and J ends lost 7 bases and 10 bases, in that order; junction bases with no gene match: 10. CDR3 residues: CASTLAGGLQAELFF. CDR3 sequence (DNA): TGTGCCAGCACCCTAGCGGGGGGGCTTCAGGCGGAGCTGTTTTTT.

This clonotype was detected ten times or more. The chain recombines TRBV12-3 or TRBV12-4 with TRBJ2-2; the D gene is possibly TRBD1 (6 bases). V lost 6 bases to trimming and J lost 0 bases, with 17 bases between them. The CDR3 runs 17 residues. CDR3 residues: CASRFPGAPANTGELFF. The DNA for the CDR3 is TGTGCCAGCAGATTCCCAGGGGCGCCTGCGAACACCGGGGAGCTGTTTTTT.

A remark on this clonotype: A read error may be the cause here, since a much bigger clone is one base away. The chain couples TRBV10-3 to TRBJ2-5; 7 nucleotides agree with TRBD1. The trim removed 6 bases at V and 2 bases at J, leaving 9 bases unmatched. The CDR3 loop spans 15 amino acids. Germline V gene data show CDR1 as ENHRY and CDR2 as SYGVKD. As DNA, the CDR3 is TGTGCCATCAGCGAGGGACAGAGGTTACAAGAGACCCAGTACTTC. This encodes CAISEGQRLQETQYF.

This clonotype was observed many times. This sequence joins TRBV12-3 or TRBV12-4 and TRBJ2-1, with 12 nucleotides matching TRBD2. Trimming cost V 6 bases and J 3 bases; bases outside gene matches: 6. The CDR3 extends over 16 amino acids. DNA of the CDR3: TGTGCCAGCAGCGCCACTAGCGGGGGGAACTACAATGAGCAGTTCTTC. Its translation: CASSATSGGNYNEQFF.

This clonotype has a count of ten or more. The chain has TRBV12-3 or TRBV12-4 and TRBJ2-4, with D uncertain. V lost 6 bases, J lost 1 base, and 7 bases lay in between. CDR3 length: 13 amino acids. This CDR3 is CASRALAKNIQYF. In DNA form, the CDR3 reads TGTGCCAGCAGGGCTTTGGCCAAAAACATTCAGTACTTC.

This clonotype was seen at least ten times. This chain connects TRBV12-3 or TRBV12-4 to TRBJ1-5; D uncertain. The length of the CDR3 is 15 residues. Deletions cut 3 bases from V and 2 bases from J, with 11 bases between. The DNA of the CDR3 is TGTGCCAGCAGTTTGGACTATATTGGCAATCAGCCCCAGCATTTT. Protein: CASSLDYIGNQPQHF.

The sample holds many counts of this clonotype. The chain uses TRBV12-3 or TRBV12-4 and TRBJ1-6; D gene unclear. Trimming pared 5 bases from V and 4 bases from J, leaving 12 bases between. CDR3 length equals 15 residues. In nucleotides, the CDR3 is TGTGCCAGCAGTCGCGGCCGGCATTATAATTCACCCCTCCACTTT. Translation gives CASSRGRHYNSPLHF.

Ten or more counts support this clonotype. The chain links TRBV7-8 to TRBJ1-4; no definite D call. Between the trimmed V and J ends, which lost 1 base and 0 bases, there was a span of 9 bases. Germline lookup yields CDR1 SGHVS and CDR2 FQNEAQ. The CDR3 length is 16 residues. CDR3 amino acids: CASSLGARTTNEKLFF. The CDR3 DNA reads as TGTGCCAGCAGCTTAGGTGCGCGTACAACTAATGAAAAACTGTTTTTT.

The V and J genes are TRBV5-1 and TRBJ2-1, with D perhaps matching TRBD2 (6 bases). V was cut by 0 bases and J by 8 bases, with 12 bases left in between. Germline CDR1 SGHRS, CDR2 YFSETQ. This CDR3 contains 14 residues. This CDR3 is CASSLAWGGDEQFF. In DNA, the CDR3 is TGCGCCAGCAGCTTGGCATGGGGAGGCGATGAGCAGTTCTTC.

This CDR3 is CASSDRGETQYF. The CDR3, as DNA: TGTGCCAGCTCGGACAGGGGAGAGACCCAGTACTTC. V usage is TRBV12-3 or TRBV12-4 and J usage is TRBJ2-5, with 9 bases aligning to TRBD1. The CDR3 runs 12 residues. The V segment lost 8 bases and the J segment 4 bases; nucleotides outside the gene matches: 2.

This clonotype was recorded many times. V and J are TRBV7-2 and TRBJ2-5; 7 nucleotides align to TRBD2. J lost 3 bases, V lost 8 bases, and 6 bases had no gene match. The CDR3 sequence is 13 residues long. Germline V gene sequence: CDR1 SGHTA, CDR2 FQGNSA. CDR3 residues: CASLREGKETQYF. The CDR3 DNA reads TGTGCCAGCTTGAGGGAGGGAAAAGAGACCCAGTACTTC. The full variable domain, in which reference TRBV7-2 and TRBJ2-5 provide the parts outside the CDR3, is GAGVSQSPSNKVTEKGKDVELRCDPISGHTALYWYRQSLGQGLEFLIYFQGNSAPDKSGLPSDRFSAERTGGSVSTLTIQRTQQEDSAVYLCASLREGKETQYFGPGTRLLVL.